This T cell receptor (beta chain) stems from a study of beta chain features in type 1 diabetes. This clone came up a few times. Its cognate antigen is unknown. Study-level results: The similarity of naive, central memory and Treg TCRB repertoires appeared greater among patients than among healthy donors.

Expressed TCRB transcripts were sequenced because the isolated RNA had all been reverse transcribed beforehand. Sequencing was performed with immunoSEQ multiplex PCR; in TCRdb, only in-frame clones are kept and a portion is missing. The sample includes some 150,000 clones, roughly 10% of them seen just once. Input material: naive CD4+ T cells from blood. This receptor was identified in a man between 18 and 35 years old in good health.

CDR3 sequence reads: CASSLTPGGSHNEQFF. CDR3 DNA sequence: TGTGCCAGCAGCTTAACTCCGGGGGGGTCCCACAATGAGCAGTTCTTC. The V gene is TRBV7-3, the J gene TRBJ2-1; 8 bases fit TRBD2. There are 16 residues in the CDR3. In germline, CDR1 is SGHTA, CDR2 FQGTGA. Trimming took 0 bases from V and 5 from J; bases not matched to a gene: 6.